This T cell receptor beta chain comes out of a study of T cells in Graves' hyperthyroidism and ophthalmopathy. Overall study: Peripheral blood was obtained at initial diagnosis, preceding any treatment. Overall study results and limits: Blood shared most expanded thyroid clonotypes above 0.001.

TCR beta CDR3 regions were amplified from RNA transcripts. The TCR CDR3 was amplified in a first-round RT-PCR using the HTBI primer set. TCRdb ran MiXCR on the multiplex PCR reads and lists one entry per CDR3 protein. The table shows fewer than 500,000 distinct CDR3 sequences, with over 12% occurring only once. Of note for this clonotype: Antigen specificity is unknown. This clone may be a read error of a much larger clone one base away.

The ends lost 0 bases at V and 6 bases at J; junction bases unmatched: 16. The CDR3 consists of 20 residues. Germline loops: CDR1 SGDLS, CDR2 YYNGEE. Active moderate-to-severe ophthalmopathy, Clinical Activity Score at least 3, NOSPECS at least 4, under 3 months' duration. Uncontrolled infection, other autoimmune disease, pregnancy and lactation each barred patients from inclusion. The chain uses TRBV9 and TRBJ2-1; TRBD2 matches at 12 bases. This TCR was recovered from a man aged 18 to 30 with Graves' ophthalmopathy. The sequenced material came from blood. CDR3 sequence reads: CASSVALLAGGLVSFNEQFF. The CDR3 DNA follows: TGTGCCAGCAGCGTAGCTCTCCTAGCGGGAGGGCTGGTTAGCTTCAATGAGCAGTTCTTC.